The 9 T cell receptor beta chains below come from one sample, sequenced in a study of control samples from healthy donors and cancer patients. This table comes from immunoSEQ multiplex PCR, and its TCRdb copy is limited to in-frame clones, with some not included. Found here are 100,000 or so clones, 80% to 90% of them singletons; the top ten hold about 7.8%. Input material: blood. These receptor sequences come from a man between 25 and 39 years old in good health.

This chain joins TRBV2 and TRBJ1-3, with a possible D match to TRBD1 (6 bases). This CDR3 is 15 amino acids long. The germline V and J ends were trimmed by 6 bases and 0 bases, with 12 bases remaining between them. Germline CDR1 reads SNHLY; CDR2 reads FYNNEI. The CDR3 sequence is CASSYQQGSGNTIYF. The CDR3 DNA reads TGTGCCAGCAGCTATCAACAGGGCTCTGGAAACACCATATATTTT.

CDR3 loop: CASSYSGRSYTGELFF. CDR3 nucleotides: TGTGCCAGCAGTTACTCTGGGCGGTCGTACACCGGGGAGCTGTTTTTT. This chain joins TRBV6-5 and TRBJ2-2; D is unclear. V was trimmed by 0 bases and J by 3 bases, leaving 11 bases between them. The CDR3 sequence is 16 residues long. The germline V gene encodes CDR1 MNHEY and CDR2 SVGAGI.

DNA for the CDR3: TGTGCCAGCAGCTTAGGGCGGGGTAGTAATGAAAAACTGTTTTTT. It is translated as CASSLGRGSNEKLFF. The chain joins TRBV7-2 to TRBJ1-4, with D unclear. V lost 1 base and J 4 bases, leaving 10 bases between the germline ends. The germline CDR1 and CDR2 sequences are SGHTA and FQGNSA. This CDR3 region has 15 residues.

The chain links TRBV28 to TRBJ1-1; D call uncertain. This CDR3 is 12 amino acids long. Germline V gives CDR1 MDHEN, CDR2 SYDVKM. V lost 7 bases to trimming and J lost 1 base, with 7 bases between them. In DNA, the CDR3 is TGTGCCAGCAACCCAAGGAACACTGAAGCTTTCTTT. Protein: CASNPRNTEAFF.

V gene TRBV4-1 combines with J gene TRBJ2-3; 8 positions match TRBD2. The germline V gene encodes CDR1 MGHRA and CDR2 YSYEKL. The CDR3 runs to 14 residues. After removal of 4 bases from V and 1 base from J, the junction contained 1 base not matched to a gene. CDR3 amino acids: CASSPGGRTDTQYF. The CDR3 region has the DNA TGCGCCAGCAGCCCGGGGGGGCGCACAGATACGCAGTATTTT.

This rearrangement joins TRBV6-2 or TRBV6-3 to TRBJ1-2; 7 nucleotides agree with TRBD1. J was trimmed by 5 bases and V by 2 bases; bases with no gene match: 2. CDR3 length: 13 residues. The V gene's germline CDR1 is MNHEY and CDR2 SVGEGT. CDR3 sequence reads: CASSYQGVYGYTF. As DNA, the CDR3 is TGTGCCAGCAGTTACCAGGGGGTGTATGGCTACACCTTC.

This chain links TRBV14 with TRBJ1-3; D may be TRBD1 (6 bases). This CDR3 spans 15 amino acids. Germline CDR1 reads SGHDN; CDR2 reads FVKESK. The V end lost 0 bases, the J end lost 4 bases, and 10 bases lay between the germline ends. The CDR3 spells CASSQDRGRGNTIYF. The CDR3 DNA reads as TGTGCCAGCAGCCAAGACAGGGGAAGAGGAAACACCATATATTTT.

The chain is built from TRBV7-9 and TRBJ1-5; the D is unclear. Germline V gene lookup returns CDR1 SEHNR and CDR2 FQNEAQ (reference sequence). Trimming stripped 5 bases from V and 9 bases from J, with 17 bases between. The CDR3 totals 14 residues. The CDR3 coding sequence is TGTGCCAGCAGCCCGGAGCCTGAGGGATCGCCCCAGCATTTT. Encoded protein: CASSPEPEGSPQHF.

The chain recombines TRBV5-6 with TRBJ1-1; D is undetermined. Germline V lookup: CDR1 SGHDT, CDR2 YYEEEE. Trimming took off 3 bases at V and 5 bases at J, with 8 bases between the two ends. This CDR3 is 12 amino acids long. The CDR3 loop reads CASSSSGTEAFF. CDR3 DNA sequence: TGTGCCAGCAGCTCGTCGGGAACTGAAGCTTTCTTT. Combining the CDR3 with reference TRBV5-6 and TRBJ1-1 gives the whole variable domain DAGVTQSPTHLIKTRGQQVTLRCSPKSGHDTVSWYQQALGQGPQFIFQYYEEEERQRGNFPDRFSGHQFPNYSSELNVNALLLGDSALYLCASSSSGTEAFFGQGTRLTVV.